One sample yielded the 3 T cell receptor beta chains listed below, sequenced in a study of cytomegalovirus exposure and HLA in healthy donors. PCR involved 60 Vbeta and 13 Jbeta primers. Only in-frame clones appear in the TCRdb table, and some are missing; sequencing was by immunoSEQ multiplex PCR. Among 150,000 to 200,000 clones listed, around 80% were seen once. The sample taken for sequencing was PBMCs. The receptors were gathered from a man aged 35 to 55 in good health and CMV-seronegative.

The rearrangement links TRBV4-1 to TRBJ2-1, with TRBD2 matching 12 bases. The CDR3 is made up of 18 amino acids. CDR1 and CDR2 from the germline V gene are MGHRA and YSYEKL. With V trimmed by 0 bases and J by 4 bases, 7 bases remained unmatched. The chain's CDR3 is CASSQDRPSGGVYNEQFF. CDR3 DNA: TGCGCCAGCAGCCAAGATAGGCCTAGCGGGGGGGTTTACAATGAGCAGTTCTTC.

The rearrangement joins TRBV13 to TRBJ2-3; 7 positions agree with TRBD1. V shed 6 bases, J shed 8 bases, and the junction held 8 bases outside the gene matches. This CDR3 comprises 13 residues. Germline V gene lookup returns CDR1 PRHDT and CDR2 FYEKMQ (reference sequence). The CDR3 region has the DNA TGTGCCAGCAGTTTTACAGGGGCTGCTACGCAGTATTTT. This encodes CASSFTGAATQYF.

V gene TRBV7-8 combines with J gene TRBJ2-7; 14 bases agree with TRBD2. CDR3 length: 17 residues. Trimming cost V 7 bases and J 1 base; bases outside gene matches: 9. Germline V gives CDR1 SGHVS, CDR2 FQNEAQ. This chain's CDR3 is CASTPLGLAGASYEQYF. CDR3 coding DNA: TGTGCCAGCACCCCACTGGGACTAGCGGGGGCATCCTACGAGCAGTACTTC.